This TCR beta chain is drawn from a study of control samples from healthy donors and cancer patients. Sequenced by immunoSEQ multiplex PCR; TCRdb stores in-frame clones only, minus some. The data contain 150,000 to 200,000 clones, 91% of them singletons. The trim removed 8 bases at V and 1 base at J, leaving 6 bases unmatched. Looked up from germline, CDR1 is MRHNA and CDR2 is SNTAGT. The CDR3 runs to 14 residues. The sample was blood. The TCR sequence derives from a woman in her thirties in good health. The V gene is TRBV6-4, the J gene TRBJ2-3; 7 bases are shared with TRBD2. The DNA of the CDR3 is TGTGCCAGCGCGGGAGTTGGAGGCACAGATACGCAGTATTTT. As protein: CASAGVGGTDTQYF.